This TCR beta chain was recovered during a study of blood T cell repertoires in COVID-19 (dated by TCRdb to 2020 to 2022). For the wider study: Samples covering the acute and convalescent phases of COVID-19 were provided by collaborators in the United States, Italy and Spain. The prospective study material was composed of cDNA or gDNA derived from T cells, B-cell-depleted T cells, or PBMCs. The dataset comprised deeply sampled blood TCRbeta repertoires from subjects exposed to, actively infected with, or recovered from COVID-19. The repertoires were made available in a free public database intended to serve as a resource for research on the immune response to SARS-CoV-2. The samples were drawn from two sources: the first 160 participants of the ongoing ImmuneRACE study, and 1,000 to 1,500 subjects contributed by 6 global collaborators. The sample metadata nearly always contained a de-identified subject ID, COVID-19 status, age in years and sex. Where available, HLA class I and class II types were obtained from metadata supplied by the sample provider rather than from assay-based typing. What the study reported, not specific to this receptor: The amount of clinical and demographic metadata varied by source and participant and was provided uncurated.

TCRbeta CDR3 regions were amplified from genomic DNA by means of the immunoSEQ Assay, a bias-controlled multiplex PCR. As for how the authors treated the data: Within the assay, amplification of reference gene primers was used to estimate how many nucleated cells each sample contained. To quantify the absolute abundance of each unique TCRbeta CDR3 rearrangement, sequence reads were collapsed and filtered. For each sample, productive Simpson clonality was calculated as the square root of Simpson's diversity index over productive rearrangements. The table comes from immuneACCESS by way of TCRdb, which keeps in-frame sequences with V and J called. Part of the clones is missing from these tables; in studies checked, under half for an unresolved V gene and the rest for unknown reasons. That table is the source of V, J and clone size, and D and trimming were worked out from the DNA. The sample table contains 20,000 to 25,000 clones; only one count was recorded for 89% of them. More than 25% of the sample goes to the ten largest clones.

Each collaborating institution followed its own protocols to collect whole blood in K2EDTA tubes. Collaborator samples were shipped for TCRbeta analysis as frozen whole blood, isolated PBMCs, or DNA extracted from either sample type. From its cysteine to its phenylalanine, the CDR3 spans 15 amino acids. Only CDR3 DNA remains: 45 bases, in frame from the first base. The germline V gene yields MDHEN for CDR1 and SYDVKM for CDR2. The V end gives up 6 bases and the J end 7 bases, leaving 7 bases in the junction not matched to a gene. Remarks on this clone: Its cognate antigen has yet to be identified. No base qualities exist here, and no much larger clone lies one base off it.

The sample consisted of peripheral blood. This sequence originates from a woman in her 70s with active COVID-19. The V and J genes are TRBV28 and TRBJ1-4, with 11 central nucleotides matching TRBD1. The bases read TGTGCCAGCAGCCTCCGGACAGGGGGCAGTGAAAAACTGTTTTTT. The encoded protein is CASSLRTGGSEKLFF.